This T cell receptor beta chain came from a study of T cell changes during pregnancy in multiple sclerosis. Trimming shortened V by 4 bases and J by 8 bases, and 22 bases separated the two germline ends. Germline V CDR1 and CDR2: SGHTS, YDEGEE. The length of the CDR3 is 16 residues. TCRdb keeps only in-frame clones here, not all; method: immunoSEQ multiplex PCR. There are approximately 50,000 clones in the sample; approximately 92% occur only once, and approximately 0.62% lies in the top ten. The J gene is TRBJ2-1, the V gene TRBV5-8, with TRBD1 as a possible D gene (6 bases). The specimen comprised CD4+ T cells from peripheral blood mononuclear cells, sampled in the third trimester of pregnancy. This TCR was recovered from a female donor with multiple sclerosis, enrolled in a pregnancy study. The CDR3 DNA sequence: TGTGCCAGCAGCCGAACCAGGGGACCCGGAGGCGATGAGCAGTTCTTC. Protein product: CASSRTRGPGGDEQFF.